The rows below give T cell receptor beta chains drawn from one sample of a study of blood T cell repertoires in COVID-19. Assay used: immunoSEQ multiplex PCR; TCRdb lists only in-frame clones, some missing. Among some 300,000 clones, around 88% were seen once, and the ten largest hold roughly 13%. The source material was peripheral blood. These receptors came from a woman aged 65 to 85 with COVID-19, enrolled during active disease. Each CDR3 is given with its conserved first and last residue. Each record gives: V gene, J gene, clone size, D gene, CDR3 DNA, CDR3 protein. The D gene is left open where the match is weak. Part of the rows lack a size; the others show once, few, many or a class for expanded clones.

V: TRBV7-3
J: TRBJ1-5
size: NA
D: NA
DNA: TGTGCCAGCAGTTCTACGCCCGGGGGGGAATATAGCAATCAGCCCCAGCATTTT
CDR3: CASSSTPGGEYSNQPQHF

V: TRBV5-6
J: TRBJ1-5
size: NA
D: TRBD1
DNA: TGTGCCAGCAGCTTGGGACAGGGGTTGGGCAATCAGCCCCAGCATTTT
CDR3: CASSLGQGLGNQPQHF

V: TRBV19
J: TRBJ2-3
size: NA
D: NA
DNA: TGTGCCAGTAGTATAGGAACGGAGGGGGATACGCAGTATTTT
CDR3: CASSIGTEGDTQYF

V: TRBV18
J: TRBJ1-6
size: once
D: NA
DNA: TGTGCCAGCTCACCGTCCCCTAGCTCACCCCTCCACTTT
CDR3: CASSPSPSSPLHF

V: TRBV21-1
J: TRBJ1-5
size: NA
D: NA
DNA: TGTGCCAGCAGCAAATTATACAGGGTTGATCAGCCCCAGCATTTT
CDR3: CASSKLYRVDQPQHF

V: TRBV6-1
J: TRBJ2-5
size: NA
D: TRBD2
DNA: TGTGCCAGCAGTGAAAGGGGGACTAGCGGGATCGGCCAGTACTTC
CDR3: CASSERGTSGIGQYF

V: TRBV28
J: TRBJ2-7
size: once
D: NA
DNA: TGTGCCAGCAGTTTGATCCGGGTCCGAGAGCAGTACTTC
CDR3: CASSLIRVREQYF

V: TRBV29-1
J: TRBJ1-1
size: NA
D: TRBD1
DNA: TGCAGCGTATTGACAGGGGGCTTGGATACTGAAGCTTTCTTT
CDR3: CSVLTGGLDTEAFF

V: TRBV14
J: TRBJ1-2
size: NA
D: NA
DNA: TGTGCCAGCAGCCAAAAGACAGCGACACACCGCTATGGCTACACCTTC
CDR3: CASSQKTATHRYGYTF

V: TRBV19
J: TRBJ2-7
size: NA
D: NA
DNA: TGTGCCAGTAGTATATCTCGGGGATCCTACGAGCAGTACTTC
CDR3: CASSISRGSYEQYF

V: TRBV3-1/TRBV3-2
J: TRBJ1-3
size: NA
D: TRBD1
DNA: TGTGCCAGCAGGCAGACAGGGTCGGACACCATATATTTT
CDR3: CASRQTGSDTIYF

V: TRBV12-3/TRBV12-4
J: TRBJ1-2
size: NA
D: TRBD1
DNA: TGTGCCAGCAGCTTACAGGGGGCAAAGGGCTACACCTTC
CDR3: CASSLQGAKGYTF

V: TRBV5-8
J: TRBJ2-7
size: NA
D: NA
DNA: TGTGCCAGCGTTGGAACTACCCTATTCGAGCAGTACTTC
CDR3: CASVGTTLFEQYF

V: TRBV4-1
J: TRBJ2-3
size: once
D: TRBD2
DNA: TGCGCCAGCAGCCAAGTTAGCGGGGGGCCCACAGATACGCAGTATTTT
CDR3: CASSQVSGGPTDTQYF

V: TRBV19
J: TRBJ1-2
size: NA
D: TRBD1
DNA: TGTGCCAGTAGCTCTCGACAGGGACTAGTCTATGGCTACACCTTC
CDR3: CASSSRQGLVYGYTF

V: TRBV4-1
J: TRBJ1-5
size: NA
D: NA
DNA: TGCGCCAGCAGCCAGGGAGGAACACTCTATAGCAATCAGCCCCAGCATTTT
CDR3: CASSQGGTLYSNQPQHF

V: TRBV2
J: TRBJ2-5
size: NA
D: NA
DNA: TGTGCCAGCAGGGGGGAGGCGGAGACCCAGTACTTC
CDR3: CASRGEAETQYF

V: TRBV15
J: TRBJ1-5
size: NA
D: TRBD1
DNA: TGTGCCACCGGGAGGAAACAGGGGGCGATTCAGCCCCAGCATTTT
CDR3: CATGRKQGAIQPQHF

V: TRBV11-3
J: TRBJ2-3
size: once
D: NA
DNA: TGTGCCAGCAGCCAAGGTATGGGCAGGACAGATACGCAGTATTTT
CDR3: CASSQGMGRTDTQYF

V: TRBV21-1
J: TRBJ1-3
size: NA
D: NA
DNA: TGTGCCAGCAGCAGCCAGACAGGGAAGGAGAACACCATATATTTT
CDR3: CASSSQTGKENTIYF

V: TRBV14
J: TRBJ2-3
size: NA
D: TRBD1
DNA: TGTGCCAGCAGCCAAGGGGGGACAGCCACAGATACGCAGTATTTT
CDR3: CASSQGGTATDTQYF

V: TRBV7-2
J: TRBJ2-5
size: NA
D: NA
DNA: TGTGCCAGCAGTTTTTACTCTAGTTCCCAAGAGACCCAGTACTTC
CDR3: CASSFYSSSQETQYF

V: TRBV5-1
J: TRBJ2-3
size: NA
D: TRBD2
DNA: TGCGCCAGCAGCCCAGCGGGGGGCCCGGTAGATACGCAGTATTTT
CDR3: CASSPAGGPVDTQYF

V: TRBV7-3
J: TRBJ2-3
size: NA
D: TRBD1
DNA: TGTGCCAGCAGCGGACAGGCCCCTCCAGATACGCAGTATTTT
CDR3: CASSGQAPPDTQYF

V: TRBV12-5
J: TRBJ2-3
size: NA
D: TRBD2
DNA: TGTGCTAGTGGTTTATTCGGCGGGGGGGCAAGGGGAGATACGCAGTATTTT
CDR3: CASGLFGGGARGDTQYF

V: TRBV19
J: TRBJ1-1
size: NA
D: NA
DNA: TGTGCCAGCTTCACAGGGTTCAACACTGAAGCTTTCTTT
CDR3: CASFTGFNTEAFF

V: TRBV29-1
J: TRBJ1-1
size: NA
D: NA
DNA: TGCAGCGTTGAAGTGAGGCAGGGGAACACTGAAGCTTTCTTT
CDR3: CSVEVRQGNTEAFF

V: TRBV19
J: TRBJ1-4
size: NA
D: NA
DNA: TGTGCCAGTAGGGGAGGGAGTGAAAAACTGTTTTTT
CDR3: CASRGGSEKLFF

V: TRBV27
J: TRBJ1-5
size: NA
D: NA
DNA: TGTGCCAGCGGCGGGTCCGGGGTTAAGCCCCAGCATTTT
CDR3: CASGGSGVKPQHF

V: TRBV5-1
J: TRBJ2-3
size: NA
D: TRBD2
DNA: TGCGCCAGCTCCCCCGGATCTGGCGGGGGGGGAGATACGCAGTATTTT
CDR3: CASSPGSGGGGDTQYF

V: TRBV5-4
J: TRBJ2-7
size: NA
D: NA
DNA: TGTGCCAGCAGCTTGCGAGGAAGCTACGAGCAGTACTTC
CDR3: CASSLRGSYEQYF

V: TRBV10-2
J: TRBJ2-3
size: few
D: TRBD2
DNA: TGCGCCAGCAGGGGACTAGCGGGGGGGCCTAGCACAGATACGCAGTATTTT
CDR3: CASRGLAGGPSTDTQYF

V: TRBV7-3
J: TRBJ2-3
size: NA
D: TRBD2
DNA: TGTGCCAGCAGCCCGCAGCCGGGACTAGCCTCGAGAGATACGCAGTATTTT
CDR3: CASSPQPGLASRDTQYF

V: TRBV6-5
J: TRBJ2-5
size: NA
D: TRBD2
DNA: TGTGCCAGCAGTTACGAAGCGGGGGCGAACCAAGAGACCCAGTACTTC
CDR3: CASSYEAGANQETQYF

V: TRBV24-1
J: TRBJ2-5
size: NA
D: NA
DNA: TGTGCCACCAGTGCCTCCGGGTTTTTGGAGACCCAGTACTTC
CDR3: CATSASGFLETQYF

V: TRBV2
J: TRBJ1-5
size: NA
D: NA
DNA: TGTGCCAGCAGTCAACAGGGTATGGGGCAGCCCCAGCATTTT
CDR3: CASSQQGMGQPQHF

V: TRBV7-3
J: TRBJ2-2
size: NA
D: TRBD2
DNA: TGTGCCAGCAGCTTAGGCGGGGGGAACACCGGGGAGCTGTTTTTT
CDR3: CASSLGGGNTGELFF

V: TRBV3-1/TRBV3-2
J: TRBJ2-3
size: NA
D: NA
DNA: TGTGCCAGCAGCCTCGTAAAACTAGGAGGGGATACGCAGTATTTT
CDR3: CASSLVKLGGDTQYF

V: TRBV7-6
J: TRBJ2-3
size: once
D: TRBD1
DNA: TGTGCCAGCAGCTTAGTTCTTGGTCGAGCGGGACAGGGAACAGATACGCAGTATTTT
CDR3: CASSLVLGRAGQGTDTQYF

V: TRBV5-4
J: TRBJ2-2
size: few
D: NA
DNA: TGTGCCAGCAGCTTTGATGGGGGCTACACCGGGGAGCTGTTTTTT
CDR3: CASSFDGGYTGELFF

V: TRBV6-2/TRBV6-3
J: TRBJ2-3
size: NA
D: NA
DNA: TGTGCCAGCAGCGAATACAGGGTACATACGCAGTATTTT
CDR3: CASSEYRVHTQYF

V: TRBV7-9
J: TRBJ2-5
size: NA
D: NA
DNA: TGTGCCAGCACTTTTAATGTCGGGACCCAGTACTTC
CDR3: CASTFNVGTQYF

V: TRBV7-2
J: TRBJ2-1
size: NA
D: TRBD2
DNA: TGTGCCAGCACGATAGGCGGGGGGGCCCTAGAGCAGTTCTTC
CDR3: CASTIGGGALEQFF

V: TRBV27
J: TRBJ1-3
size: NA
D: NA
DNA: TGTGCCAGCAGTTTTCAGGGGACGGGCTCTGGAAACACCATATATTTT
CDR3: CASSFQGTGSGNTIYF

V: TRBV6-1
J: TRBJ1-2
size: NA
D: TRBD1
DNA: TGTGCCAGCAGTGAATCGGGAGACAGGGGAAGCCTCTGGGTCTATGGCTACACCTTC
CDR3: CASSESGDRGSLWVYGYTF

V: TRBV11-2
J: TRBJ1-1
size: NA
D: NA
DNA: TGTGCCAGCAACTTTTTTGGGGGGGGCACTGAAGCTTTCTTT
CDR3: CASNFFGGGTEAFF

V: TRBV5-1
J: TRBJ2-1
size: NA
D: TRBD1
DNA: TGCGCCAGCAGCTGGACAGGGGATGAGCAGTTCTTC
CDR3: CASSWTGDEQFF

V: TRBV24-1
J: TRBJ2-5
size: NA
D: TRBD1
DNA: TGTGCCACCAGTGATTATGGGACAGCCAAAGAGACCCAGTACTTC
CDR3: CATSDYGTAKETQYF

V: TRBV5-1
J: TRBJ2-7
size: once
D: NA
DNA: TGCGCCAGCAGTGTGGAGGCCGTATACTACGAGCAGTACTTC
CDR3: CASSVEAVYYEQYF

V: TRBV9
J: TRBJ2-1
size: NA
D: NA
DNA: TGTGCCAGCAGCGTAGTCCCAGGGGCGGATGAGCAGTTCTTC
CDR3: CASSVVPGADEQFF

V: TRBV6-2/TRBV6-3
J: TRBJ2-7
size: NA
D: TRBD2
DNA: TGTGCCAGCAGTTCCCTAGCGGGGATCTCCTACGAGCAGTACTTC
CDR3: CASSSLAGISYEQYF